One and the same sample provided the 6 T cell receptor beta chains below, sequenced in a study of beta chain features in type 1 diabetes. Expressed TCRB transcripts were sequenced because the entire RNA isolate underwent reverse transcription. The method was immunoSEQ multiplex PCR; TCRdb's version includes in-frame clones alone and lacks a portion of them. The sample consists of roughly 370,000 clones, about 15% of them appearing once. Sequenced input: naive CD4+ T cells from blood. These receptors came from a man aged 25 to 45 in good health.

This clone showed up just a few times. The chain has TRBV2 and TRBJ1-2, with D maybe TRBD1 (6 bases). Germline V gene data show CDR1 as SNHLY and CDR2 as FYNNEI. The CDR3 totals 14 residues. V was clipped by 7 bases and J by 2 bases, with 14 bases between them. The CDR3 loop is CASTWTVKNYGYTF. CDR3 bases: TGTGCCAGCACCTGGACAGTGAAGAACTATGGCTACACCTTC.

This clone was counted only a few times. V is TRBV10-3 and J is TRBJ2-3; TRBD2 agrees at 11 bases. V was pared by 3 bases and J by 5 bases, with 7 bases of the junction left unmatched. The CDR3 is made up of 16 amino acids. Germline CDR1 and CDR2: ENHRY and SYGVKD. CDR3: CAISEGSGGAIDTQYF. CDR3 bases: TGTGCCATCAGTGAAGGTAGCGGGGGGGCAATAGATACGCAGTATTTT.

The CDR3 spells CASSEFVTESNQPQHF. DNA for the CDR3: TGTGCCAGCAGTGAATTTGTGACTGAGAGCAATCAGCCCCAGCATTTT. This chain connects TRBV6-1 to TRBJ1-5, with unresolved D. The CDR3 is 16 residues long. Germline V gives CDR1 MNHNS, CDR2 SASEGT. Between the trimmed V and J ends, which lost 2 bases and 1 base, there was a span of 12 bases.

This clone was detected only a few times. V and J are TRBV7-2 and TRBJ2-1; weak D call: TRBD1 (6 bases). V was clipped by 1 base and J by 3 bases, with 10 bases between them. The CDR3 is 15 residues long. The germline V gene has CDR1 SGHTA and CDR2 FQGNSA. CDR3 coding DNA: TGTGCCAGCAGCTTAGAACAGGGAAGCTACAATGAGCAGTTCTTC. Its protein product is CASSLEQGSYNEQFF.

The CDR3 DNA is TGTGCCAGCAGCAGCCAGGGGGCTTATCAGCCCCAGCATTTT. Amino acid sequence: CASSSQGAYQPQHF. The V call is TRBV5-4, the J call TRBJ1-5, with 8 bases fitting TRBD1. Per the germline V gene, CDR1 is SGHNT and CDR2 is YYREEE (reference sequence). CDR3 length: 14 amino acids. V shed 4 bases, J shed 5 bases, and the junction held 5 bases outside the gene matches.

The chain has TRBV5-1 and TRBJ1-6; tentatively, D is TRBD1 (5 bases). V lost 1 base, J lost 7 bases, and 15 bases lay in between. Germline V lookup: CDR1 SGHRS, CDR2 YFSETQ. CDR3 length: 16 residues. Written as DNA, the CDR3 is TGCGCCAGCAGCTTGTCAGGGATGGTTCACAATTCACCCCTCCACTTT. It yields the protein CASSLSGMVHNSPLHF.